A selection of T cell receptor beta chains follows, all from one sample in a study of T cells in localized non-small cell lung cancer. Profiling relied on immunoSEQ multiplex PCR, and the TCRdb table lists in-frame clones only, not all of them. Among 2,000 or so clones, over 20% were seen once, and the ten largest hold about 16%. Sequenced here: lung tumor tissue, sampled before any cancer treatment. The receptors shown here come from a female donor older than 55 with stage II squamous cell lung carcinoma. CDR3s include the opening cysteine and the closing phenylalanine or tryptophan. Each record gives: V gene, J gene, clone size, CDR3 protein. Expanded clones get a size class; other rows say once, few or many, or leave the size out.

V gene: TRBV25-1; J gene: TRBJ2-1; clone size: .; CDR3 protein: CASSPKGTSGINEQFF
V gene: TRBV9; J gene: TRBJ2-7; clone size: few; CDR3 protein: CASSVEEGSYEQYF
V gene: TRBV30; J gene: TRBJ2-6; clone size: few; CDR3 protein: CAWSEGGAVAGANVLTF
V gene: TRBV6-7; J gene: TRBJ1-1; clone size: .; CDR3 protein: CASSEGTGAFF
V gene: TRBV19; J gene: TRBJ2-3; clone size: .; CDR3 protein: CASIPDGVAGDTQYF
V gene: TRBV14; J gene: TRBJ2-2; clone size: .; CDR3 protein: CASSNTGTGELFF
V gene: TRBV11-3; J gene: TRBJ1-1; clone size: medium-sized; CDR3 protein: CASSLTGERAEAFF
V gene: TRBV5-1; J gene: TRBJ1-1; clone size: few; CDR3 protein: CASSPGQGERSEAFF
V gene: TRBV18; J gene: TRBJ1-4; clone size: .; CDR3 protein: CASSPGGGEKLFF
V gene: TRBV28; J gene: TRBJ1-5; clone size: few; CDR3 protein: CASSFWDSNGNQPQHF
V gene: TRBV9; J gene: TRBJ2-3; clone size: few; CDR3 protein: CASSGPLAGGSNTQYF
V gene: TRBV10-2; J gene: TRBJ1-1; clone size: .; CDR3 protein: CASRLQGGVSTEAFF
V gene: TRBV9; J gene: TRBJ2-3; clone size: .; CDR3 protein: CASSESIDTQYF
V gene: TRBV11-3; J gene: TRBJ2-1; clone size: .; CDR3 protein: CASTSAKRDGNNEQFF
V gene: TRBV19; J gene: TRBJ1-2; clone size: few; CDR3 protein: CASKFLENYGYTF
V gene: TRBV9; J gene: TRBJ1-2; clone size: medium-sized; CDR3 protein: CASSVDREAGYTF
V gene: TRBV11-3; J gene: TRBJ1-4; clone size: medium-sized; CDR3 protein: CASSSHYSPNEKLFF
V gene: TRBV19; J gene: TRBJ2-3; clone size: .; CDR3 protein: CASSTGSDTQYF
V gene: TRBV28; J gene: TRBJ1-5; clone size: .; CDR3 protein: CASRQGMEPQHF
V gene: TRBV5-1; J gene: TRBJ1-1; clone size: .; CDR3 protein: CASSYGTGTILNTEAFF
V gene: TRBV28; J gene: TRBJ1-2; clone size: .; CDR3 protein: CASRTEPDYNYGYTF
V gene: TRBV10-2; J gene: TRBJ1-2; clone size: .; CDR3 protein: CASSELQRNYGYTF
V gene: TRBV19; J gene: TRBJ1-2; clone size: .; CDR3 protein: CASRDMMGRWYGYTF
V gene: TRBV6-8; J gene: TRBJ1-2; clone size: few; CDR3 protein: CASSDSSYRRQGGYGYTF
V gene: TRBV28; J gene: TRBJ1-2; clone size: few; CDR3 protein: CASSLFWETGDGYTF
V gene: TRBV19; J gene: TRBJ1-1; clone size: few; CDR3 protein: CASSGRDRVWTEAFF
V gene: TRBV19; J gene: TRBJ1-1; clone size: .; CDR3 protein: CASSLDRWSTEAFF
V gene: TRBV30; J gene: TRBJ1-1; clone size: .; CDR3 protein: CAWRIAVMNTEAFF
V gene: TRBV6-8; J gene: TRBJ2-7; clone size: few; CDR3 protein: CASSDPGTGYYEQYF
V gene: TRBV25-1; J gene: TRBJ1-2; clone size: once; CDR3 protein: CASSGAGRFPPNYGYTF
V gene: TRBV14; J gene: TRBJ2-5; clone size: .; CDR3 protein: CASSLAPQETQYF
V gene: TRBV11-3; J gene: TRBJ2-1; clone size: few; CDR3 protein: CASIGRTSGSGRNEQFF
V gene: TRBV10-3; J gene: TRBJ1-3; clone size: .; CDR3 protein: CAISESRGRGNTIYF
V gene: TRBV10-2; J gene: TRBJ2-4; clone size: few; CDR3 protein: CASPSTGGNIQYF
V gene: TRBV18; J gene: TRBJ2-2; clone size: .; CDR3 protein: CASSPQDSANTGELFF
V gene: TRBV6-8; J gene: TRBJ1-1; clone size: medium-sized; CDR3 protein: CASSSWISQGNTEAFF
V gene: TRBV6-8; J gene: TRBJ1-1; clone size: .; CDR3 protein: CASSTGSGVAEAFF
V gene: TRBV16; J gene: TRBJ1-5; clone size: few; CDR3 protein: CASSQGKGRGSNQPQHF
V gene: TRBV2; J gene: TRBJ2-2; clone size: few; CDR3 protein: CASSREQGDTGELFF
V gene: TRBV11-3; J gene: TRBJ2-5; clone size: few; CDR3 protein: CASSLDGGLADLGETQYF
V gene: TRBV6-8; J gene: TRBJ2-6; clone size: medium-sized; CDR3 protein: CASSGPHSGANVLTF
V gene: TRBV9; J gene: TRBJ2-5; clone size: few; CDR3 protein: CASSPWDSLQETQYF
V gene: TRBV28; J gene: TRBJ2-2; clone size: .; CDR3 protein: CASTPWGGGFANTGELFF
V gene: TRBV4-2; J gene: TRBJ1-3; clone size: few; CDR3 protein: CASSQESTGTGRIQSGNTIYF
V gene: TRBV6-8; J gene: TRBJ2-1; clone size: few; CDR3 protein: CASSARRETGHNEQFF
V gene: TRBV19; J gene: TRBJ2-7; clone size: .; CDR3 protein: CASSLAGAVYEQYF
V gene: TRBV28; J gene: TRBJ1-5; clone size: few; CDR3 protein: CASQYRGNQPQHF
V gene: TRBV11-3; J gene: TRBJ2-1; clone size: large; CDR3 protein: CASSLAIGGRGPWGEQFF